Below, one T cell receptor (beta chain) is given with its context. The data were produced by immunoSEQ multiplex PCR, yet TCRdb's version contains in-frame clones alone and is incomplete. The sample lists tens of thousands of clones, around 93% occurring once. This sample stems from a study of T cell changes during pregnancy in multiple sclerosis. The ends lost 8 bases at V and 2 bases at J; junction bases unmatched: 11. Germline CDR1 SGHVS, CDR2 FQNEAQ. The CDR3 covers 15 residues. V and J are TRBV7-8 and TRBJ1-2, with 7 bases matching TRBD1. This clonotype was obtained from a female donor with multiple sclerosis, enrolled in a pregnancy study. This specimen consisted of peripheral blood, obtained in the first trimester of pregnancy. In nucleotides, the CDR3 is TGTGCCAGCGCCCTCAGGGGGAAAGGGAACTATGGCTACACCTTC. Its protein is CASALRGKGNYGYTF.